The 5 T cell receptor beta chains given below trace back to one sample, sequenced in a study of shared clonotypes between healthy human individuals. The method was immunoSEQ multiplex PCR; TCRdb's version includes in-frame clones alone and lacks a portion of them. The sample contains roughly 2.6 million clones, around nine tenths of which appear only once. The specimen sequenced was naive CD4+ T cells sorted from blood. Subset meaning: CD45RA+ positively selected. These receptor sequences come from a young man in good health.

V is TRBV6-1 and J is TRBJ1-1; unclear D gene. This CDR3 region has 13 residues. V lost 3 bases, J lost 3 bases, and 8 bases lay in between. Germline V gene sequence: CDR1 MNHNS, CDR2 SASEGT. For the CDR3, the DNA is TGTGCCAGCAGTGAGACGGACGACACTGAAGCTTTCTTT. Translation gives CASSETDDTEAFF.

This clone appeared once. CDR3 sequence (DNA): TGTGCCAGCAGCTTGTCCAGGGGTCATCAAGAGACCCAGTACTTC. It codes for CASSLSRGHQETQYF. The gene calls are TRBV7-3 and TRBJ2-5; D is perhaps TRBD1 (6 bases). The CDR3 is 15 amino acids. Trimming stripped 3 bases from V and 2 bases from J, with 13 bases between. Germline V gene lookup returns CDR1 SGHTA and CDR2 FQGTGA. The full variable domain, completed using reference TRBV7-3 and TRBJ2-5, is GAGVSQTPSNKVTEKGKYVELRCDPISGHTALYWYRQSLGQGPEFLIYFQGTGAADDSGLPNDRFFAVRPEGSVSTLKIQRTERGDSAVYLCASSLSRGHQETQYFGPGTRLLVL.

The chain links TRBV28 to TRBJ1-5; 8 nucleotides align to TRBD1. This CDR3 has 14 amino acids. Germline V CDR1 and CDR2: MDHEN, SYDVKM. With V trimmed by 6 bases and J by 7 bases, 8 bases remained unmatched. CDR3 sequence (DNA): TGTGCCAGCAGCTGGCGGGACAGGCGACAGCCCCAGCATTTT. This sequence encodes CASSWRDRRQPQHF.

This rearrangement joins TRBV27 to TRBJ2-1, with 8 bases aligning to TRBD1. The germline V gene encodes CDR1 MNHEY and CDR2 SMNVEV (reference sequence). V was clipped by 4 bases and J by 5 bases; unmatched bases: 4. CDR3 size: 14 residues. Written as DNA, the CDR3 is TGTGCCAGCAGTTCCCGGGACAGGAACAATGAGCAGTTCTTC. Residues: CASSSRDRNNEQFF.

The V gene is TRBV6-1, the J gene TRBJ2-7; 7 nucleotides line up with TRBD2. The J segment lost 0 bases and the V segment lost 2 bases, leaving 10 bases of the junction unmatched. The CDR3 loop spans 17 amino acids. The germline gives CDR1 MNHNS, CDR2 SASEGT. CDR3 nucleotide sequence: TGTGCCAGCAGTGAATGGAGGTCTAGCGGTCTCTCCTACGAGCAGTACTTC. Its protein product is CASSEWRSSGLSYEQYF.